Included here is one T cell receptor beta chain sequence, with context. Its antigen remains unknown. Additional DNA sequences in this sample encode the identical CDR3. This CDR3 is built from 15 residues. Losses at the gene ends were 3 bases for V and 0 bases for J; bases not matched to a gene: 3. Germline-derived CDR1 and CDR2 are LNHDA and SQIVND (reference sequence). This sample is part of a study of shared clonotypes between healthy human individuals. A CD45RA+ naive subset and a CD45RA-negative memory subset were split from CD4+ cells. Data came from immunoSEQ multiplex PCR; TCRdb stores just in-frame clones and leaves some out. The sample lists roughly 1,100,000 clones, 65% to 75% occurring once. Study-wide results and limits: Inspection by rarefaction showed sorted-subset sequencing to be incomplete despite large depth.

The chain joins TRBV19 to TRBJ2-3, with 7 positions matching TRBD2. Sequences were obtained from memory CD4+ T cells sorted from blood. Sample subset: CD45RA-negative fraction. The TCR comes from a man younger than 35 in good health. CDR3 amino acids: CASSILRGSTDTQYF. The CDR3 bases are TGTGCCAGTAGTATTTTGCGGGGGAGCACAGATACGCAGTATTTT.